The clone carrying this T cell receptor beta chain was found once. Antigen: not known. The record originates from a study of T-cell memory formation after mild COVID-19. General study points: Memory cells collected pre-infection included some clones that later responded, suggesting cross-reactive memory joined. Shrinking CD4+ clones were chiefly CM and EM; CD8+ ones were chiefly EMRA.

TCRdb redid the calling of the 5' RACE reads with MiXCR, one entry per CDR3 protein. The data show 470,000 or so distinct CDR3 sequences, with about 20% seen just once and 9% to 15% held by the top ten. Germline V gives CDR1 SGHDT, CDR2 YYEEEE. Trimming removed 0 bases from V and 7 bases from J, with 7 bases in between. The CDR3 spans 12 residues. This chain uses TRBV5-6 with TRBJ1-2; perhaps TRBD1 as D (5 bases). The TCR originated in an adult woman who had mild COVID-19 (a few samples of this study predate the infection). Cell type and time point are not known. The sequenced sample consisted of PBMCs or a T cell subset sorted from them (not recorded which). This CDR3 is CASSLVGTGYTF. In nucleotides, the CDR3 is TGTGCCAGCAGCTTGGTGGGGACTGGCTACACCTTC.